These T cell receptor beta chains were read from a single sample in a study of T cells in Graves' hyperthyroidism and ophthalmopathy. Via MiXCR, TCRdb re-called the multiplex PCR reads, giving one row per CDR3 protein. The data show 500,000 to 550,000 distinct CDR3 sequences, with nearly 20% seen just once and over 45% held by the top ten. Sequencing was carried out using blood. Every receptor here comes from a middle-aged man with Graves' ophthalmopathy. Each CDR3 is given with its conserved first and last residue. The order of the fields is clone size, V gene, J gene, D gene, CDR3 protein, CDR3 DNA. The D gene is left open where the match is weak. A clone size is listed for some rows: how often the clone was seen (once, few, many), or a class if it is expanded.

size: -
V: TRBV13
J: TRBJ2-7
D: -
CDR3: CASSLGGQHQGKQYF
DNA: TGTGCCAGCAGCTTAGGGGGCCAGCACCAGGGAAAGCAGTACTTC

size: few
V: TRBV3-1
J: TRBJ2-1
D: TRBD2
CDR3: CASSALAASYNEQFF
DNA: TGTGCCAGCAGCGCACTAGCGGCCTCCTACAATGAGCAGTTCTTC

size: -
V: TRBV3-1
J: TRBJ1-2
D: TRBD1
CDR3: CASSPLDRDGYTF
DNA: TGTGCCAGCAGCCCCCTGGACAGGGACGGCTACACCTTC

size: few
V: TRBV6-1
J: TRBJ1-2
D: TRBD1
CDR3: CASTWTGANYGYTF
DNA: TGTGCCAGCACCTGGACAGGGGCTAACTATGGCTACACCTTC

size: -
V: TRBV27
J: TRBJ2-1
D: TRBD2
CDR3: CASRTGLAGPSYNEQFF
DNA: TGTGCCAGCAGAACGGGACTAGCGGGGCCATCCTACAATGAGCAGTTCTTC

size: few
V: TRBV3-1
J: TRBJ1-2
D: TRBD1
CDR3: CASSGIGQGPDGYTF
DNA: TGTGCCAGCAGCGGCATTGGACAGGGCCCCGATGGCTACACCTTC

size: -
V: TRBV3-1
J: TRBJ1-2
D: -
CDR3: CASSQDRAAGSYTF
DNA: TGTGCCAGCAGCCAAGATAGGGCGGCGGGGAGCTACACCTTC

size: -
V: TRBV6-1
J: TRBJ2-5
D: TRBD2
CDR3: CASTPRGGARETQYF
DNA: TGTGCCAGCACCCCTCGCGGGGGGGCCAGGGAGACCCAGTACTTC

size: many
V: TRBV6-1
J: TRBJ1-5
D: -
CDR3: CASSTGNQPQHF
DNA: TGTGCCAGTTCTACAGGGAATCAGCCCCAGCATTTT

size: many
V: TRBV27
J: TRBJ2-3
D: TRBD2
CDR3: CASSRSGRAPDTQYF
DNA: TGTGCCAGCAGTCGTAGCGGGAGGGCCCCAGATACGCAGTATTTT

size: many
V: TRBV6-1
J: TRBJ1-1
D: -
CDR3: CASSEWGDGAEAFF
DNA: TGTGCCAGCAGTGAATGGGGGGATGGGGCTGAAGCTTTCTTT

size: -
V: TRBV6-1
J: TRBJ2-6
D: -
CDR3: CASRPGRSSSGANVLTF
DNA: TGTGCCAGCAGACCGGGACGGTCGAGCTCTGGGGCCAACGTCCTGACTTTC

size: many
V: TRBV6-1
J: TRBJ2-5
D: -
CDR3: CASSEWGQETQYF
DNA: TGTGCCAGCAGTGAATGGGGCCAAGAGACCCAGTACTTC

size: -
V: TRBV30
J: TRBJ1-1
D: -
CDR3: CAWSVPGQIMNTEAFF
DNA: TGTGCCTGGAGTGTACCTGGACAGATAATGAACACTGAAGCTTTCTTT

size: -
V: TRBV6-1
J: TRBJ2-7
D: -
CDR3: CASSEVKNEQYF
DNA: TGTGCCAGCAGTGAAGTGAAGAACGAGCAGTACTTC

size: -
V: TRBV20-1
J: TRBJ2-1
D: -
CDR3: CSAIPPSGVGEQFF
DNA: TGCAGTGCCATACCCCCCTCGGGGGTCGGTGAGCAGTTCTTC

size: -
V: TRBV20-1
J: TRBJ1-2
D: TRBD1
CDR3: CSAGQVNYGYTF
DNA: TGCAGTGCAGGACAGGTTAACTATGGCTACACCTTC

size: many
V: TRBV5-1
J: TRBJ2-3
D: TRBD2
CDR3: CASSPSGGARADTQYF
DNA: TGCGCCAGCAGCCCGTCGGGAGGGGCCAGGGCAGATACGCAGTATTTT

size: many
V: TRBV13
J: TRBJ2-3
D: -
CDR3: CASSPRRSAGTQYF
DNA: TGTGCCAGCAGCCCCCGGAGATCGGCGGGTACGCAGTATTTT

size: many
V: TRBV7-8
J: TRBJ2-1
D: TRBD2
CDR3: CASSPQAAGGNEQFF
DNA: TGTGCCAGCAGCCCTCAGGCAGCGGGAGGGAATGAGCAGTTCTTC

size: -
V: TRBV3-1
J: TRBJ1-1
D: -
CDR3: CASSQPTSSPNTEAFF
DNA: TGTGCCAGCAGCCAACCCACCTCCTCTCCGAACACTGAAGCTTTCTTT

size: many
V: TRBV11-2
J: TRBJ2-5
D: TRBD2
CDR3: CASSFTTSGETQYF
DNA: TGTGCCAGCAGCTTCACGACTAGCGGGGAGACCCAGTACTTC

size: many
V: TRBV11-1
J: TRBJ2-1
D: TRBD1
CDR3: CASSLRTGGHEQFF
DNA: TGTGCCAGCAGCCTCCGGACAGGGGGCCATGAGCAGTTCTTC

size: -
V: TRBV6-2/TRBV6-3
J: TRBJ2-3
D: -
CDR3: CALSRARGDTQYF
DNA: TGTGCTCTGTCCCGGGCGCGGGGAGATACGCAGTATTTT

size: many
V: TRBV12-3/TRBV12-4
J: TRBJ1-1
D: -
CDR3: CASSFPQAGANTEAFF
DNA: TGTGCCAGCAGTTTCCCCCAGGCTGGGGCGAACACTGAAGCTTTCTTT

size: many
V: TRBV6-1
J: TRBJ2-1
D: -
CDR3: CASRQTENNEQFF
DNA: TGTGCCAGCAGGCAGACAGAAAACAATGAGCAGTTCTTC

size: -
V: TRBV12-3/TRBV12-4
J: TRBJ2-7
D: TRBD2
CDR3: CASSSLGVAGVDEQYF
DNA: TGTGCCAGCAGTTCGCTCGGGGTAGCGGGAGTGGACGAGCAGTACTTC

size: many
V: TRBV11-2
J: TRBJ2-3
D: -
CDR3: CASSLVWGKRDTQYF
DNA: TGTGCCAGCAGCTTAGTTTGGGGGAAGAGAGATACGCAGTATTTT

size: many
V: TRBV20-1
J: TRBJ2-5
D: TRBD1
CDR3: CSARKPTGFGETQYF
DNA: TGCAGTGCTAGAAAGCCGACAGGGTTTGGAGAGACCCAGTACTTC

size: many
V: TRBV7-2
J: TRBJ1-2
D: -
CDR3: CASSRPSEGGYTF
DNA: TGTGCCAGCAGCCGCCCCTCGGAAGGGGGCTACACCTTC

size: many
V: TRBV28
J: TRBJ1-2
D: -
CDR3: CASSIYKGGRNGYTF
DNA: TGTGCCAGCAGTATCTATAAAGGGGGAAGGAATGGCTACACCTTC

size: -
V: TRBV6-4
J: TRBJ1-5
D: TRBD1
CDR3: CAIPTGGQPQHF
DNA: TGTGCCATCCCAACAGGGGGTCAGCCCCAGCATTTT

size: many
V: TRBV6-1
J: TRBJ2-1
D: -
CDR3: CASSERGNEQFF
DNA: TGTGCCAGCAGTGAACGGGGCAATGAGCAGTTCTTC

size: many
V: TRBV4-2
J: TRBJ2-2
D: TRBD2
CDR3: CASSRGESSGGLNTGELFF
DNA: TGTGCCAGCAGCCGGGGGGAGAGTAGCGGGGGGTTAAACACCGGGGAGCTGTTTTTT

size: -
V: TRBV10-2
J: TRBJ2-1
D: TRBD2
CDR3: CASTTSGSIGNEQFF
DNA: TGCGCCAGCACAACTAGCGGGAGTATCGGCAATGAGCAGTTCTTC

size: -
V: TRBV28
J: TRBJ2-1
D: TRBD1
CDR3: CASSLDRGQYEQFF
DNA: TGTGCCAGCAGCCTGGACAGGGGGCAATATGAGCAGTTCTTC

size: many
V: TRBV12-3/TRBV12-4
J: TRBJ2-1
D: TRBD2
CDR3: CASSLETSINEQFF
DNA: TGTGCCAGCAGTTTGGAGACTAGCATCAATGAGCAGTTCTTC